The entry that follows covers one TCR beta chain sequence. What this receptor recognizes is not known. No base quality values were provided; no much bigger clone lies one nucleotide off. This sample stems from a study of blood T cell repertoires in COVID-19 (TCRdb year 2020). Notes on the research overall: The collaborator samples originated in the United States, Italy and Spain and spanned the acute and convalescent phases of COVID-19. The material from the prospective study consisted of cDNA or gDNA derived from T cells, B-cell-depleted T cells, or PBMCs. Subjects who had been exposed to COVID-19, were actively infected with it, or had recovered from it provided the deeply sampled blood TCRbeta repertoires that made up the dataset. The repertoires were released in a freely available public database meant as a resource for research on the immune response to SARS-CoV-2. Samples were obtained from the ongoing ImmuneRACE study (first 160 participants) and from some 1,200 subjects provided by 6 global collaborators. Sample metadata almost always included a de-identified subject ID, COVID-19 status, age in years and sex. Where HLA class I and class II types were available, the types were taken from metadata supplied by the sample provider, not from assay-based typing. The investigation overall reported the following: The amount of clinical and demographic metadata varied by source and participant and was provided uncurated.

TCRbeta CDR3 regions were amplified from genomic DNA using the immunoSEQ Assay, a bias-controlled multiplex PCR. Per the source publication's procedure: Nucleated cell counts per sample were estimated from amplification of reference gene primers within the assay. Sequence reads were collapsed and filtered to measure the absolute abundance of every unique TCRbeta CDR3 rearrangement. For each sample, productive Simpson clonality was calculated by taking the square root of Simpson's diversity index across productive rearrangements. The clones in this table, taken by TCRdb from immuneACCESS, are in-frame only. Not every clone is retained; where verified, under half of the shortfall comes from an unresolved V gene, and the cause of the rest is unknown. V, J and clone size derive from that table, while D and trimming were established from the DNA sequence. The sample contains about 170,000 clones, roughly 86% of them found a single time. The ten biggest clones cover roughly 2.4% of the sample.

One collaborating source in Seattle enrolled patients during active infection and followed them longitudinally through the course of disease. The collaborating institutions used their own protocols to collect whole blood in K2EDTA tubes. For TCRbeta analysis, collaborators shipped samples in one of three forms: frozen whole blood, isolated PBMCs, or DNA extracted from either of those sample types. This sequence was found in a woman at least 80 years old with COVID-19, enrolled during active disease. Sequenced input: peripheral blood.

The DNA sequence is given as TGTGCTTCTCCCCCCGCTGGGCCGATCTCTGGAAACACCATATATTTT. Its amino acids are CASPPAGPISGNTIYF. This receptor chain uses TRBV7-9 and TRBJ1-3; there is no confident call for the D gene. The germline V gene (reference sequence) sets CDR1 to SEHNR and CDR2 to FQNEAQ. Counted from cysteine to phenylalanine, this CDR3 has 16 amino acids. The only DNA kept is the CDR3, 48 bases in frame from the first base.